This T cell receptor (beta chain) was documented in a study of shared clonotypes between healthy human individuals. Comments on this clone: Its antigen is currently unknown.

Notes on the study in general: Genetic and exposure-history diversity was limited by the small donor number.

J was trimmed by 9 bases and V by 4 bases; bases with no gene match: 7. CDR1 and CDR2 (germline): SEHNR, FQNEAQ (reference sequence). The CDR3 consists of 15 residues. Produced via immunoSEQ multiplex PCR; TCRdb's table is partial and in-frame only. The repertoire holds roughly 1.5 million clones, with 98% as singletons. The receptor was derived from a man younger than 40 in good health. Sequencing input: naive CD4+ T cells sorted from blood. Subset: CD45RA+ positively selected. J is TRBJ1-6 and V is TRBV7-9, with TRBD1 matching over 9 bases. The DNA for the CDR3 is TGTGCCAGCAGCTCCCCGGGACAGGGCAGTTCACCCCTCCACTTT. Encoded protein: CASSSPGQGSSPLHF. The entire variable domain, with the rest obtained from reference TRBV7-9 and TRBJ1-6, is as follows: DTGVSQNPRHKITKRGQNVTFRCDPISEHNRLYWYRQTLGQGPEFLTYFQNEAQLEKSRLLSDRFSAERPKGSFSTLEIQRTEQGDSAMYLCASSSPGQGSSPLHFGNGTRLTVT.